This TCR beta chain was identified in a study of blood T cell repertoires in COVID-19 (dated by TCRdb to about 2020). Background on the whole study: Samples covering the acute and convalescent phases of COVID-19 were provided by collaborators in the United States, Italy and Spain. The material from the prospective study consisted of cDNA or gDNA derived from T cells, B-cell-depleted T cells, or PBMCs. The dataset comprised deeply sampled blood TCRbeta repertoires from subjects exposed to, actively infected with, or recovered from COVID-19. The repertoires were released in a freely available public database intended as a resource for research on the immune response to SARS-CoV-2. Samples came from the ongoing ImmuneRACE study (first 160 participants) plus 1,254 subjects from 6 global collaborators. Sample metadata almost always included a de-identified subject ID, COVID-19 status, age in years and sex. Where available, HLA class I and class II types were taken from metadata supplied by the sample provider and were not determined by assay-based typing.

Participants in the prospective study were enrolled through a virtual design, were aged roughly 18 to 100 years, and lived in about two dozen United States geographic areas. To assign participants to cohorts, the prospective study relied on clinical history that participants themselves reported in a screening survey and a study questionnaire. Mobile phlebotomists in the prospective study collected whole blood, serum and a nasopharyngeal or oropharyngeal swab from every participant. Additional blood draws and questionnaires over an approximately two-month period could optionally be provided by prospective study participants. Before DNA extraction, prospective study blood samples were shipped either frozen or at room temperature. Turning to this clone: Its target antigen remains unknown. No qualities accompany the bases; no much larger clone lies one base away.

Overall study results and their limits: The amount of clinical and demographic metadata varied by source and participant and was provided uncurated.

V loses 1 base of germline sequence and J loses 2 bases, and the interval between the two ends is 12 bases. The germline V gene (reference sequence) gives CDR1 as SGHKS and CDR2 as YYEKEE. From cysteine to phenylalanine, the CDR3 is 15 amino acids long. The DNA shown is the 45-base CDR3, in frame from base 1. TCRbeta CDR3 regions were amplified from genomic DNA using the immunoSEQ Assay, a bias-controlled multiplex PCR. Per the original workflow: The number of nucleated cells in each sample was estimated by amplification of reference gene primers within the assay. To quantify the absolute abundance of each unique TCRbeta CDR3 rearrangement, sequence reads were collapsed and filtered. Productive Simpson clonality was computed per sample as the square root of Simpson's diversity index over productive rearrangements. TCRdb obtained this table from immuneACCESS and retained in-frame rearrangements with V and J assigned. These tables miss some clones; where compared with another copy, unresolved V genes account for less than half of the shortfall, and the remainder is unexplained. The DNA gave D and trimming, while V, J and clone size come from that table. The sample has hundreds of thousands of clones on record, approximately 80% of them singletons. The biggest ten clones account for 6% to 7.5% of the sample.

Source material: PBMCs or T cells enriched from blood (not recorded which). The TCR originated in a woman aged 40 to 49 with acute COVID-19. The sequence links TRBV5-5 to TRBJ1-1; there is no confident call for the D gene. The bases are TGTGCCAGCAGCTTGAATAACATCCCTAACACTGAAGCTTTCTTT. Its protein reads: CASSLNNIPNTEAFF.